Below, 23 T cell receptor beta chains from the same sample are listed, as sequenced in a study of PD-L1 blockade in urothelial cancer. Stated time point: peripheral blood 6 weeks after treatment start. The data were produced by immunoSEQ multiplex PCR, yet TCRdb's version contains in-frame clones alone and is incomplete. The repertoire holds 95,000 to 150,000 clones, with about 82% as singletons. This sample comprised PBMCs, obtained around atezolizumab (anti-PD-L1) treatment. All receptors come from a man aged 50-59 years with urothelial cancer.

This chain uses TRBV14 with TRBJ1-3, with a weak D call TRBD1 (5 bases). In germline, CDR1 is SGHDN, CDR2 FVKESK. Trimming removed 3 bases at V and 5 bases at J, with 14 bases between. The CDR3 spans 15 residues. CDR3 protein: CASSHGGARRNTIYF. DNA of the CDR3: TGTGCCAGCAGCCATGGTGGGGCGCGGAGAAACACCATATATTTT.

The gene calls are TRBV5-6 and TRBJ2-5; TRBD2 matches 10 bases. CDR1 and CDR2 from the germline V gene are SGHDT and YYEEEE. V shed 4 bases, J shed 10 bases, and the junction held 7 bases outside the gene matches. The CDR3 covers 13 residues. CDR3 in amino acids: CASSLQLAGRQYF. In DNA, the CDR3 is TGTGCCAGCAGCCTACAACTAGCGGGACGCCAGTACTTC.

CDR3 DNA sequence: TGTGCCAGCAGTTACTCGGCCAGGCGCCAGCCCCAGCATTTT. This sequence encodes CASSYSARRQPQHF. The genes are TRBV6-5 and TRBJ1-5, with D unclear. The CDR3 contains 14 residues. CDR1 and CDR2 (germline): MNHEY, SVGAGI. Deletions cut 0 bases from V and 7 bases from J, with 10 bases between.

Notes on this clone: The germline gene is not matched at one end of the junction; a read error may be the cause. The chain couples TRBV18 to TRBJ2-3, with D perhaps matching TRBD2 (6 bases). This CDR3 is built from 13 residues. Germline-derived CDR1 and CDR2 are KGHSH and LQKENI. This CDR3 reads CASSPNRESFLNF. The DNA for the CDR3 is TGTGCCAGCTCGCCAAACCGGGAGAGCTTCCTAAATTTT.

The chain has TRBV7-6 and TRBJ1-2; D is uncertain. V lost 6 bases to trimming and J lost 8 bases, with 19 bases between them. Germline V gene data show CDR1 as SGHVS and CDR2 as FNYEAQ. The CDR3 is 14 residues long. The CDR3, as DNA: TGTGCCAGCAGTTCCTCCGTCCTGGCAGCGGGCTACACCTTC. The encoded protein is CASSSSVLAAGYTF.

This clone was recorded many times. The rearrangement joins TRBV30 to TRBJ2-7; maybe TRBD2 (5 bases). CDR3 length: 12 residues. From germline, CDR1 is GTSNPN and CDR2 SVGIG (reference sequence). The V gene lost 2 bases and the J gene lost 2 bases, with 7 bases spanning the gap. CDR3 coding DNA: TGTGCCTGGAGTAGCGGCGCCTACGAGCAGTACTTC. The encoded protein is CAWSSGAYEQYF.

This clone was seen only once. V is TRBV5-1 and J is TRBJ2-5, with 7 bases lining up with TRBD1. The V segment lost 3 bases and the J segment 4 bases; nucleotides outside the gene matches: 6. The germline CDR1 and CDR2 sequences are SGHRS and YFSETQ. The length of the CDR3 is 14 residues. The CDR3 sequence: CASSYRDSLETQYF. The CDR3, as DNA: TGCGCCAGCAGCTACCGGGACAGCTTAGAGACCCAGTACTTC. Full variable domain (missing parts from reference TRBV5-1 and TRBJ2-5): KAGVTQTPRYLIKTRGQQVTLSCSPISGHRSVSWYQQTPGQGLQFLFEYFSETQRNKGNFPGRFSGRQFSNSRSEMNVSTLELGDSALYLCASSYRDSLETQYFGPGTRLLVL.

The CDR3 DNA is TGTGCCAGCAGAAAAGGAGGGCTGAACACTGAAGCTTTCTTT. Encoded protein: CASRKGGLNTEAFF. The J gene is TRBJ1-1, the V gene TRBV7-8; unclear D gene. V gave up 6 bases and J gave up 0 bases, with 11 bases separating them. Germline V gives CDR1 SGHVS, CDR2 FQNEAQ. The CDR3 runs 14 residues.

V usage is TRBV18 and J usage is TRBJ1-1, with D possibly being TRBD1 (6 bases). The CDR3 is 16 amino acids. Germline CDR1 and CDR2: KGHSH and LQKENI. V lost 5 bases and J 0 bases, leaving 16 bases between the germline ends. The DNA for the CDR3 is TGTGCCAGCTCAACACTTCCTCGGACAGTGAACACTGAAGCTTTCTTT. Protein product: CASSTLPRTVNTEAFF.

The chain carries TRBV7-9 and TRBJ2-2, with TRBD2 matching 8 bases. With V trimmed by 3 bases and J by 6 bases, 3 bases remained unmatched. This CDR3 is built from 14 residues. Germline CDR1 SEHNR, CDR2 FQNEAQ (reference sequence). This CDR3 reads CASSLTSVAGELFF. CDR3 nucleotide sequence: TGTGCCAGCAGCTTGACTAGCGTGGCCGGGGAGCTGTTTTTT.

V is TRBV6-5 and J is TRBJ2-1; D uncertain. This CDR3 comprises 15 residues. Trimming cost V 6 bases and J 10 bases, with 22 bases left between them. Looked up from germline, CDR1 is MNHEY and CDR2 is SVGAGI. DNA for the CDR3: TGTGCCAGCAGCTCGACAACGCTATGGTCCCAAGAGCAGTTCTTC. This gives the protein CASSSTTLWSQEQFF.

The V gene is TRBV6-5, the J gene TRBJ1-2; 9 bases match TRBD1. Germline CDR1 MNHEY, CDR2 SVGAGI. V shed 4 bases and J 6 bases; nucleotides not matched to a gene: 3. This CDR3 has 13 residues. This chain's CDR3 is CASSWTGDDGYTF. CDR3 in DNA: TGTGCCAGCAGTTGGACAGGGGATGATGGCTACACCTTC.

The chain couples TRBV30 to TRBJ1-2; D may be TRBD1 (6 bases). The germline CDR1 and CDR2 sequences are GTSNPN and SVGIG (reference sequence). The CDR3 loop spans 12 amino acids. V was shortened by 5 bases and J by 6 bases, with 13 bases between the two germline ends. The DNA of the CDR3 is TGTGCCTGGCAAGGGGGTCACCATGGCTACACCTTC. Translating gives CAWQGGHHGYTF.

The chain employs TRBV7-9 and TRBJ2-5; D might be TRBD1 (6 bases). V lost 5 bases and J lost 5, with 12 bases in between. CDR1 is SEHNR and CDR2 is FQNEAQ in the germline V gene (reference sequence). CDR3 size: 13 residues. CDR3 in DNA: TGTGCCAGCAGCAAGGACAGTGGGGAGACCCAGTACTTC. Residues: CASSKDSGETQYF.

The rearrangement joins TRBV9 to TRBJ1-6, with D unclear. Germline V gene lookup returns CDR1 SGDLS and CDR2 YYNGEE. The CDR3 loop spans 12 amino acids. V was trimmed by 1 base and J by 7 bases, leaving 3 bases between them. The CDR3: CASSVQNSPLHF. The CDR3 bases are TGTGCCAGCAGCGTACAGAATTCACCCCTCCACTTT.

The chain links TRBV4-1 to TRBJ2-7; D is uncertain. From germline, CDR1 is MGHRA and CDR2 YSYEKL. The CDR3 runs to 14 residues. Trimming shortened V by 3 bases and J by 1 base, and 10 bases separated the two germline ends. CDR3 loop: CASSHHTESYEQYF. In DNA form, the CDR3 reads TGCGCCAGCAGCCATCATACGGAGTCCTACGAGCAGTACTTC.

This clone was observed a few times. The chain couples TRBV28 to TRBJ1-6; D might be TRBD1 (6 bases). The ends were cut back, 10 bases at V and 0 bases at J, with 13 bases in the middle. The germline CDR1 and CDR2 sequences are MDHEN and SYDVKM. This CDR3 is 15 amino acids long. The CDR3 nucleotides are TGTGCCATCAACCAAGGGGGCTCCTATAATTCACCCCTCCACTTT. It translates to CAINQGGSYNSPLHF.

The chain has TRBV28 and TRBJ2-7; the match to TRBD1 covers 7 bases. V lost 8 bases and J lost 4; bases outside the gene matches: 8. Germline values: CDR1 MDHEN, CDR2 SYDVKM. The CDR3 extends over 13 amino acids. CDR3 DNA sequence: TGTGCCAGCTGGGCAGGGGGATCGTACGAGCAGTACTTC. Encoded protein: CASWAGGSYEQYF.

V gene TRBV7-9 combines with J gene TRBJ1-6; a possible D gene is TRBD1 (5 bases). The CDR3 extends over 14 amino acids. CDR1 SEHNR and CDR2 FQNEAQ come from the germline V gene (reference sequence). The germline V and J ends were trimmed by 3 bases and 7 bases, with 10 bases remaining between them. The DNA of the CDR3 is TGTGCCAGCAGCTTTGACAGTCGCAATTCACCCCTCCACTTT. Translating gives CASSFDSRNSPLHF.

This chain links TRBV9 with TRBJ1-2; 7 positions match TRBD1. The CDR3 has 13 amino acids. Germline assignment: CDR1 SGDLS and CDR2 YYNGEE. V shed 3 bases and J 4 bases; nucleotides not matched to a gene: 3. CDR3 in DNA: TGTGCCAGCAGCGCGGGACAGAGCTATGGCTACACCTTC. Its translation is CASSAGQSYGYTF.

The chain couples TRBV5-8 to TRBJ2-7; D unresolved. V lost 7 bases, J lost 4 bases, and 9 bases lay in between. This CDR3 contains 11 residues. The germline V gene has CDR1 SGHTS and CDR2 YDEGEE. CDR3 DNA: TGTGCCAGCCGGTCCCTTTACGAGCAGTACTTC. Its protein is CASRSLYEQYF.

In this sample, this clone turned up a few times. This chain connects TRBV6-5 to TRBJ2-4; 9 nucleotides align to TRBD1. This CDR3 is built from 13 residues. Germline-derived CDR1 and CDR2 are MNHEY and SVGAGI. The V gene end was trimmed by 6 bases and the J gene end by 7 bases; junction bases not matched to a gene: 4. The DNA for the CDR3 is TGTGCCAGCAGCGGGACAGGGAGTAACATTCAGTACTTC. Translation gives CASSGTGSNIQYF.

V is TRBV6-5 and J is TRBJ2-3; D is possibly TRBD2 (5 bases). The CDR3 spans 12 residues. Trimming removed 6 bases from V and 8 bases from J, with 12 bases in between. Germline values: CDR1 MNHEY, CDR2 SVGAGI. CDR3 sequence (DNA): TGTGCCAGCAGAGCCCAGGAGGCTACGCAGTATTTT. This codes for CASRAQEATQYF.